This T cell receptor (beta chain) was identified during a study of T cells in localized non-small cell lung cancer. General study points: Higher T cell density in the blood was associated with longer overall survival, whereas higher adjacent-lung clonality associated with shorter survival. It remains possible that heterogeneity exists, since only one tumor region was sequenced. Adjacent lung tissue had a median around 50 of the top 100 clones found in the tumor. There was higher T cell clonality in uninvolved adjacent lung than in tumor, and it was highest there.

Comment on this clone: The antigen is not known.

The table came from immunoSEQ multiplex PCR; TCRdb's copy has only in-frame clones and leaves some out. The sample has some 16,000 clones; around 88% are singletons. V was shortened by 6 bases and J by 8 bases, with 17 bases between the two germline ends. The CDR3 length is 14 residues. Germline V CDR1 and CDR2: LNHDA, SQIVND (reference sequence). The clonotype comes from an older male donor with stage II squamous cell lung carcinoma. The source was peripheral blood, collected before any cancer treatment. The V and J genes are TRBV19 and TRBJ2-1, with a possible D match to TRBD2 (6 bases). CDR3 residues: CASSVLARRDEQFF. The CDR3 region has the DNA TGTGCCAGTAGCGTCCTAGCGAGGAGGGATGAGCAGTTCTTC. The entire variable domain, with the rest obtained from reference TRBV19 and TRBJ2-1, is as follows: DGGITQSPKYLFRKEGQNVTLSCEQNLNHDAMYWYRQDPGQGLRLIYYSQIVNDFQKGDIAEGYSVSREKKESFPLTVTSAQKNPTAFYLCASSVLARRDEQFFGPGTRLTVL.